This TCR beta chain was found in a study of control samples from healthy donors and cancer patients (dated by TCRdb to 2020 to 2021). Library creation used the immunoSEQ multiplex PCR assay. Here the immuneACCESS table is served through TCRdb, limited to in-frame sequences with V and J called. Missing clones are a known gap in these copies; in checked studies unresolved V genes cover under half, and the rest lacks a known reason. This sample gives about 160,000 clones in total; about 94% of them show up just once. 14% of the sample comes from the top ten. Sequences MNHNS (CDR1) and SASEGT (CDR2) are obtained from the germline V gene. V drops 0 bases and J drops 2 bases, leaving 14 bases in between. There are 17 amino acids in the CDR3, from cysteine to phenylalanine inclusive. Only the CDR3 part of the read is kept: 51 bases, read in frame from the first base. As regards this clone: No antigen is known for it. No base quality information exists; no much larger clone differs at one position.

The clonotype was recovered from a man between 60 and 75 years old with colorectal cancer. Sequencing was performed on PBMCs. Recombination linked TRBV6-1 to TRBJ1-5; the D gene cannot be named for sure. CDR3 sequence: CASSEAFGVVGNQPQHF. The DNA sequence is TGTGCCAGCAGTGAAGCGTTCGGGGTCGTGGGCAATCAGCCCCAGCATTTT.